This entry describes one T cell receptor (beta chain). Its antigen is currently unknown. This sample stems from a study of post-analysis software for immune sequencing data. Study summary: Patients had relapsing-remitting, secondary progressive or progressive-relapsing multiple sclerosis; some lacked subtype. Regarding the study as a whole: F measure showed strong co-clustering of same-batch samples. Patients had higher frequencies than controls of roughly five TRBV segments, including TRBV5-6, TRBV5-1 and TRBV20-1.

Unique molecular identifiers were built into the TCR beta cDNA libraries. TCRdb ran MiXCR on the PCR reads and lists one entry per CDR3 protein. The sample shows about 400,000 distinct CDR3 sequences, roughly 35% of them seen only once. The CDR3 covers 14 residues. The germline V and J ends were trimmed by 7 bases and 13 bases, with 23 bases remaining between them. This TCR was recovered from a girl aged 10 to 17 with multiple sclerosis. The material sequenced was blood. V and J are TRBV12-3 or TRBV12-4 and TRBJ2-1, with D possibly being TRBD2 (6 bases). In nucleotides, the CDR3 is TGTGCCAGCAATAGCGGTCTTCTCGCGGAGACCCAGTTCTTC. Its protein is CASNSGLLAETQFF.